The entry below describes one T cell receptor beta chain. Its antigen remains unknown. The source of the sample is a study of cytomegalovirus exposure and HLA in healthy donors. Study at large: Unique TCRs from HLA-typed donors, roughly 89 million of them, were held in an early data release.

Study findings and constraints: Sequences of the TCR beta chain were said to predict the HLA-A and HLA-B alleles of most subjects accurately. CMV serostatus was the only immune exposure information that was available. Previous analysis showed most TCR beta V segments were productive about 90% or about 30% of the time.

This CDR3 has 14 residues. The ends lost 4 bases at V and 1 base at J; junction bases unmatched: 3. The germline V gene has CDR1 PRHDT and CDR2 FYEKMQ (reference sequence). PCR employed 60 Vbeta and 13 Jbeta primers. Profiling relied on immunoSEQ multiplex PCR, and the TCRdb table lists in-frame clones only, not all of them. The table has 150,000 or so clones, around 82% seen once. The clonotype was recovered from a man between 45 and 60 years old in good health and CMV-seronegative. This chain connects TRBV13 to TRBJ2-5, with 7 bases matching TRBD1. What was sequenced was PBMCs. CDR3 in amino acids: CASSWRQGQETQYF. CDR3 in DNA: TGTGCCAGCAGCTGGAGACAGGGCCAAGAGACCCAGTACTTC.